This TCR beta chain was recovered during a study of Graves' ophthalmopathy and Graves' hyperthyroidism. V shed 3 bases, J shed 1 base, and the junction held 14 bases outside the gene matches. CDR3 length: 18 residues. The hyperthyroidism patients had a new diagnosis of under 2 months' duration and were aged 18 to 65. Amplification targeted the TCR beta CDR3 regions, with RNA transcripts as the source material. First-round RT-PCR used HTBI primers; second-round multiplex PCR followed. TCRdb ran MiXCR on the multiplex PCR reads and lists one entry per CDR3 protein. This table has around 1,200,000 distinct CDR3 sequences, 35% to 40% appearing once.

The genes are TRBV12-3 or TRBV12-4 and TRBJ1-1; 7 bases are a match to TRBD1. The origin of this receptor is an adult man with Graves' hyperthyroidism. The sequenced material came from peripheral blood or thyroid tissue (not recorded which). CDR3 protein: CASSFIGFTQGGNTEAFF. In DNA, the CDR3 is TGTGCCAGCAGTTTTATCGGCTTCACCCAGGGGGGGAACACTGAAGCTTTCTTT.